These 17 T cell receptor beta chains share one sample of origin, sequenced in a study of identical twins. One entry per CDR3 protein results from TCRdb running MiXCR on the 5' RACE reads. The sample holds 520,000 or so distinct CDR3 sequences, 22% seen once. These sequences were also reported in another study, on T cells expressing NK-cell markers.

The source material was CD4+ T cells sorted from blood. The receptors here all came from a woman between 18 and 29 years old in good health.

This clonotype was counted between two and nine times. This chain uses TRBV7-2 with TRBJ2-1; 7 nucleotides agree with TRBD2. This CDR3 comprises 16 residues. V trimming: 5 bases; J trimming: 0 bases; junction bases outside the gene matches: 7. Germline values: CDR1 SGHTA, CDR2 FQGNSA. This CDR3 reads CASSPLAASSYNEQFF. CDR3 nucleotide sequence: TGTGCCAGCAGCCCTCTAGCGGCAAGCTCCTACAATGAGCAGTTCTTC.

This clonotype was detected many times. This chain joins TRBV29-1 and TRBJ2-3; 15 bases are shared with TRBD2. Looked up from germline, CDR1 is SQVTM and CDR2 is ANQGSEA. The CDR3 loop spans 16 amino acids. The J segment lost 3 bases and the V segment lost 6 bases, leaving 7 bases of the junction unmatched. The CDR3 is CSVWTSGGAQTDTQYF. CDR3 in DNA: TGCAGCGTGTGGACTAGCGGGGGGGCACAAACAGATACGCAGTATTTT.

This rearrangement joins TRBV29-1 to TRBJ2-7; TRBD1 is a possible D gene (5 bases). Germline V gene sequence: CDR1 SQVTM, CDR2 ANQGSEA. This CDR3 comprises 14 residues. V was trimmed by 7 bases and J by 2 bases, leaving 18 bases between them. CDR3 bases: TGCAGCGCTGTTAGGGGTGATGGTGCCTACGAGCAGTACTTC. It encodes CSAVRGDGAYEQYF.

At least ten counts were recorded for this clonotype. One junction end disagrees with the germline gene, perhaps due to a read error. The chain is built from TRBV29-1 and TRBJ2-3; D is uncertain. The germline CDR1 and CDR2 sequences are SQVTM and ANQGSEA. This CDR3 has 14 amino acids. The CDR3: CSAESPTSTDTQYF. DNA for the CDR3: TGCAGCGCTGAAAGTCCTACTAGCACAGATACGCAGTATTTT.

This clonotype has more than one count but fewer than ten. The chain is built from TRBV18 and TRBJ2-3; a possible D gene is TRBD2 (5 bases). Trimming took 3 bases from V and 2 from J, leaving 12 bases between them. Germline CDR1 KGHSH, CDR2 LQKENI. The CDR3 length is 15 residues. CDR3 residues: CASSPGGRSTDTQYF. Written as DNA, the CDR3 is TGTGCCAGCTCACCGGGCGGGCGGTCCACAGATACGCAGTATTTT.

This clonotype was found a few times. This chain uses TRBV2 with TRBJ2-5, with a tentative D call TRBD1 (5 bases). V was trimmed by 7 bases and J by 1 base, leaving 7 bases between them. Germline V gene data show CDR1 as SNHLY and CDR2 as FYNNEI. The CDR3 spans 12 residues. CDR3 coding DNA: TGTGCCAGCACAGGGTCCCAAGAGACCCAGTACTTC. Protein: CASTGSQETQYF. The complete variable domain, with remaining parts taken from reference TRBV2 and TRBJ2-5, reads EPEVTQTPSHQVTQMGQEVILRCVPISNHLYFYWYRQILGQKVEFLVSFYNNEISEKSEIFDDQFSVERPDGSNFTLKIRSTKLEDSAMYFCASTGSQETQYFGPGTRLLVL.

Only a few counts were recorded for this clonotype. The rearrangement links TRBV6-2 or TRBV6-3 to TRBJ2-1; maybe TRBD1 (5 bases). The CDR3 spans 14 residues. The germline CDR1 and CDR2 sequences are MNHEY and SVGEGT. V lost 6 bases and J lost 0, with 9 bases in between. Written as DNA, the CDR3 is TGTGCCAGCAGAGGACACCGCTCCTACAATGAGCAGTTCTTC. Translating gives CASRGHRSYNEQFF.

CDR3: CASSLPGQGARGYTF. The CDR3, as DNA: TGTGCCAGCAGTTTACCGGGACAGGGGGCGCGAGGCTACACCTTC. The V call is TRBV12-3 or TRBV12-4, the J call TRBJ1-2; 12 bases match TRBD1. Trimming cost V 2 bases and J 8 bases; bases outside gene matches: 6. This CDR3 has 15 amino acids.

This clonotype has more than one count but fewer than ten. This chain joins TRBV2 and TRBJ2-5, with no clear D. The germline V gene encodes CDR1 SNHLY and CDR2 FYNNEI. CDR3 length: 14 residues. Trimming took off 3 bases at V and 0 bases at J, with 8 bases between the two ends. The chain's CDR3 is CASSDSEYQETQYF. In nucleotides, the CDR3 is TGTGCCAGCAGTGATTCAGAGTACCAAGAGACCCAGTACTTC.

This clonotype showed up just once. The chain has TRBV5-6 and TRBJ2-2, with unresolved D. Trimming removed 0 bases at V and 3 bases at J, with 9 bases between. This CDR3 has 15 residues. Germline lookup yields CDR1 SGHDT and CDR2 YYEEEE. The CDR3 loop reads CASSLGAAYTGELFF. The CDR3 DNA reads TGTGCCAGCAGCTTGGGGGCGGCATACACCGGGGAGCTGTTTTTT.

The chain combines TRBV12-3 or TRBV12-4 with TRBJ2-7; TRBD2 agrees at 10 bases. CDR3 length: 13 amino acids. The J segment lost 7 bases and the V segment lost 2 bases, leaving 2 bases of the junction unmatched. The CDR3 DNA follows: TGTGCCAGCAGTTTACTGACTAGCGGGGAGCAGTACTTC. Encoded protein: CASSLLTSGEQYF.

The CDR3 loop reads CASSQHTGIRGGEQYF. DNA for the CDR3: TGTGCCAGCAGCCAGCACACCGGGATTCGGGGAGGCGAGCAGTACTTC. The chain couples TRBV3-1 to TRBJ2-7; possible D gene TRBD2, 6 bases. In germline, CDR1 is LGHDT, CDR2 YNNKEL (reference sequence). This CDR3 is 16 amino acids long. The V and J ends lost 3 bases and 6 bases respectively, with 21 bases between them.

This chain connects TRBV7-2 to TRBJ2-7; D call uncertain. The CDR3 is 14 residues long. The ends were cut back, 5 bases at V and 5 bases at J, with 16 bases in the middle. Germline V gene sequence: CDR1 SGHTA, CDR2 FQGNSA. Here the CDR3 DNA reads TGTGCCAGCAGCACCCTACTCGGGTACCACGAGCAGTACTTC. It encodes CASSTLLGYHEQYF. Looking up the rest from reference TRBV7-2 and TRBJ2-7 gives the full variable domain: GAGVSQSPSNKVTEKGKDVELRCDPISGHTALYWYRQSLGQGLEFLIYFQGNSAPDKSGLPSDRFSAERTGGSVSTLTIQRTQQEDSAVYLCASSTLLGYHEQYFGPGTRLTVT.

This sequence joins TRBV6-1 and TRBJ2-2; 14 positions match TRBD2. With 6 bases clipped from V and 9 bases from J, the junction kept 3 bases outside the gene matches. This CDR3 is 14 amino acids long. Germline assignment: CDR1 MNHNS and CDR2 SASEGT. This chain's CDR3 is CASSGTSGRRELFF. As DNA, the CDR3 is TGTGCCAGCAGCGGGACTAGCGGGAGAAGGGAGCTGTTTTTT.

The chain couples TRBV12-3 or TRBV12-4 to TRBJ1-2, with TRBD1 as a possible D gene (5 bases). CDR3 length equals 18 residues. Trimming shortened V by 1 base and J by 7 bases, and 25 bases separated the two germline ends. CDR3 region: CASSLGQSYSRGVVGYTF. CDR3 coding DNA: TGTGCCAGCAGTTTAGGCCAAAGTTACTCTCGGGGGGTTGTTGGCTACACCTTC.

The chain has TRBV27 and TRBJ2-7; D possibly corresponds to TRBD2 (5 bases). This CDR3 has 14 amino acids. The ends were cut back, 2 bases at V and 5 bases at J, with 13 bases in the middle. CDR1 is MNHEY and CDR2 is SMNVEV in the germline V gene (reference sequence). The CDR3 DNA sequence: TGTGCCAGCAGTTTAAGAAGGAGGTACCACGAGCAGTACTTC. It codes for CASSLRRRYHEQYF.

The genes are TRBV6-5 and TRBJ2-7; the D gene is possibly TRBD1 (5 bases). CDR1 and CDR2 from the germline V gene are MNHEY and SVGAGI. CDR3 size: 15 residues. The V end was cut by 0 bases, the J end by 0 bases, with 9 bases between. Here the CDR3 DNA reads TGTGCCAGCAGTTACTCCCCCACAGGCTCCTACGAGCAGTACTTC. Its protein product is CASSYSPTGSYEQYF.